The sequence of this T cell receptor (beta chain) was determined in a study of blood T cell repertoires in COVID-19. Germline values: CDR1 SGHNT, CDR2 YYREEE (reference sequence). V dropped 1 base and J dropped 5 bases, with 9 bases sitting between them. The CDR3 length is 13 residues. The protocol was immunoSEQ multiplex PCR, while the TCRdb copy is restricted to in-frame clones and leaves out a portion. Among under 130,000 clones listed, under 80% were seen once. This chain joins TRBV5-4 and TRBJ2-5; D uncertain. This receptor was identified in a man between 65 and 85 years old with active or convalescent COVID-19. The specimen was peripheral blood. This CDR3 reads CASSLITEETQYF. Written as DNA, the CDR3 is TGTGCCAGCAGCTTGATCACTGAGGAGACCCAGTACTTC.